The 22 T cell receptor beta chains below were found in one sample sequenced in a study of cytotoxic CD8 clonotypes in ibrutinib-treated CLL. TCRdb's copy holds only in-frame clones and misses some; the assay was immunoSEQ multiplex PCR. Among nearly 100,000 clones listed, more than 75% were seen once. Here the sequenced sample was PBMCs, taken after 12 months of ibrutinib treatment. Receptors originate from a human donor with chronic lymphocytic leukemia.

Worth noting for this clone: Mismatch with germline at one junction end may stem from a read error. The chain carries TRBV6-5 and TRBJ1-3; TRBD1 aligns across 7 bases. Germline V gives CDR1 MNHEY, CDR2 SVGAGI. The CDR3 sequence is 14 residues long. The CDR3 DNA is TGTGCCAGCAGAGACACTCTTAATACGGGACAGTTCCATTTT. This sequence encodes CASRDTLNTGQFHF.

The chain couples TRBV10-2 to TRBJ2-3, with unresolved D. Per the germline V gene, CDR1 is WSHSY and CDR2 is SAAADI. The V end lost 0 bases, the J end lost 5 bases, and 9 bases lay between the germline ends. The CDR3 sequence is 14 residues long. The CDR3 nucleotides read TGCGCCAGCAGTGAGTCGGGTCCGGGAGATACGCAGTATTTT. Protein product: CASSESGPGDTQYF.

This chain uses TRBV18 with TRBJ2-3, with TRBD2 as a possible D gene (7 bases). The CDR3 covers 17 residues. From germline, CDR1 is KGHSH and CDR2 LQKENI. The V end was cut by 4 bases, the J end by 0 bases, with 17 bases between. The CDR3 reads CASSLQGLAASTDTQYF. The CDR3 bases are TGTGCCAGCTCACTTCAGGGGCTAGCGGCTAGCACAGATACGCAGTATTTT.

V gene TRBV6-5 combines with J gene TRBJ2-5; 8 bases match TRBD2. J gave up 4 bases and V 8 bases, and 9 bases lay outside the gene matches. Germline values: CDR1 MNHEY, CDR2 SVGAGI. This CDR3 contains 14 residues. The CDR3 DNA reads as TGTGCCAGCGCGATAGCGGGGCAGGGAGAGACCCAGTACTTC. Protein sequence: CASAIAGQGETQYF.

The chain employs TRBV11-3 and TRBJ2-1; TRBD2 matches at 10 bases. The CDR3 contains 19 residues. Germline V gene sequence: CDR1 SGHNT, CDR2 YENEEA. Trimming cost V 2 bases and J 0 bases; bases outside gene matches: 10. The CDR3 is CASSLLSGLAGASYNEQFF. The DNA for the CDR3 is TGTGCCAGCAGCTTACTATCCGGGCTAGCGGGGGCCTCCTACAATGAGCAGTTCTTC.

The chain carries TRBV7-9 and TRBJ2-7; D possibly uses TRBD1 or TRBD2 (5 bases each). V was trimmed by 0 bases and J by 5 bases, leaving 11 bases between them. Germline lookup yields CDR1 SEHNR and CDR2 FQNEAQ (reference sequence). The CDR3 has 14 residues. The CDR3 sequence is CASSLAGVAHEQYF. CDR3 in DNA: TGTGCCAGCAGCTTAGCGGGGGTTGCCCACGAGCAGTACTTC.

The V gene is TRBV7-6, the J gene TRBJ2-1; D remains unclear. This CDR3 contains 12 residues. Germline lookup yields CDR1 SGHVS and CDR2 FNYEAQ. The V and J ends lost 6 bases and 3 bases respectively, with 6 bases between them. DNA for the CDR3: TGTGCCAGCAGTTCAGGCTACAATGAGCAGTTCTTC. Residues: CASSSGYNEQFF. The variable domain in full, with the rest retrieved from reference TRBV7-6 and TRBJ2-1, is GAGVSQSPRYKVTKRGQDVALRCDPISGHVSLYWYRQALGQGPEFLTYFNYEAQQDKSGLPNDRFSAERPEGSISTLTIQRTEQRDSAMYRCASSSGYNEQFFGPGTRLTVL.

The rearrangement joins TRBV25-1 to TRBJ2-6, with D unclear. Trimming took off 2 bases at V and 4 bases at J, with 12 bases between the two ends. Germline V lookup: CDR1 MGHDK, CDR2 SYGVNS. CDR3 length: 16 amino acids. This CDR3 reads CASSEVGSAGANVLTF. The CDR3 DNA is TGTGCCAGCAGTGAAGTCGGGTCCGCCGGGGCCAACGTCCTGACTTTC. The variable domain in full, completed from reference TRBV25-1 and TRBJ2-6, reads EADIYQTPRYLVIGTGKKITLECSQTMGHDKMYWYQQDPGMELHLIHYSYGVNSTEKGDLSSESTVSRIRTEHFPLTLESARPSHTSQYLCASSEVGSAGANVLTFGAGSRLTVL.

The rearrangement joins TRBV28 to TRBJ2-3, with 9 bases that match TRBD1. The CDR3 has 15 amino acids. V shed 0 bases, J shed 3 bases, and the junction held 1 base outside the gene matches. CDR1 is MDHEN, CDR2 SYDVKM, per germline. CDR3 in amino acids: CASSLWGQGTDTQYF. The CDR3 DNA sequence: TGTGCCAGCAGTTTATGGGGACAGGGAACAGATACGCAGTATTTT.

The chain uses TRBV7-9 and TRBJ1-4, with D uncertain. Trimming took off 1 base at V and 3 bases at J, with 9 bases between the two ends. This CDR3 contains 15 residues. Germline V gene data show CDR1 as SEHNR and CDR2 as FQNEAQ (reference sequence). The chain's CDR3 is CASSLEPGANEKLFF. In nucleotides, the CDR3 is TGTGCCAGCAGCTTAGAGCCGGGTGCTAATGAAAAACTGTTTTTT.

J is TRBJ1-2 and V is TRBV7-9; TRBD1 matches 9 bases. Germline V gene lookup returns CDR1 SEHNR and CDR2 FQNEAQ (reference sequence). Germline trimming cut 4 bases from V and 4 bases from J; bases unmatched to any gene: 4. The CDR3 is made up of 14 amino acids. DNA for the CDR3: TGTGCCAGCAGCTCACAGGGGGCAAGCTATGGCTACACCTTC. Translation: CASSSQGASYGYTF.

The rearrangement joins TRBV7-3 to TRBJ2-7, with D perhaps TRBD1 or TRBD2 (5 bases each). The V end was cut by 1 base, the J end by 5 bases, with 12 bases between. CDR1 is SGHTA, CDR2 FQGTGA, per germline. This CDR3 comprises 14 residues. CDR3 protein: CASSLNGRGDEQYF. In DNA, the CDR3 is TGTGCCAGCAGCTTAAACGGGCGAGGGGACGAGCAGTACTTC.

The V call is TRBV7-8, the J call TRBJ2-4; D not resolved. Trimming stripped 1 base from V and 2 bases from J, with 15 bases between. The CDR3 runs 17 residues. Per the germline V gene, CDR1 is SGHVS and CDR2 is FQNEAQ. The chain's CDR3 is CASSLGIVDATKNIQYF. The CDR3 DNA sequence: TGTGCCAGCAGCTTAGGTATCGTCGACGCGACCAAAAACATTCAGTACTTC.

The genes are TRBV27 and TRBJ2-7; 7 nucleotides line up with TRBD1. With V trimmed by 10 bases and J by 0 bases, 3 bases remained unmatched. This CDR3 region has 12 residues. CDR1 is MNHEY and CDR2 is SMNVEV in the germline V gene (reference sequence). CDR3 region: CATPGGSYEQYF. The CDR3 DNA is TGTGCCACCCCAGGGGGCTCCTACGAGCAGTACTTC.

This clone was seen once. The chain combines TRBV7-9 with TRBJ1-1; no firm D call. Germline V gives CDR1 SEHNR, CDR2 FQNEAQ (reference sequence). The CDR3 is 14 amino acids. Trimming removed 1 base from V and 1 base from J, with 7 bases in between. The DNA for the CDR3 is TGTGCCAGCAGCTTAGAGCGAGCGAACACTGAAGCTTTCTTT. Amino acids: CASSLERANTEAFF.

CDR3 nucleotides: TGTGCCAGTAGCAGTGGAGTCACCATATATTTT. Its translation is CASSSGVTIYF. The genes are TRBV19 and TRBJ1-3, with D unclear. Germline CDR1 reads LNHDA; CDR2 reads SQIVND (reference sequence). Trimming stripped 6 bases from V and 9 bases from J, with 9 bases between. The CDR3 consists of 11 residues.

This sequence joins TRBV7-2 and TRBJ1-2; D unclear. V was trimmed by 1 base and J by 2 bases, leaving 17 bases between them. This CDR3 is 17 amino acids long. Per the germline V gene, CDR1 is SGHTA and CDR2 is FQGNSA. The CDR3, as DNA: TGTGCCAGCAGCTTAGGCGTTGAGTGGGCCAGAAACTATGGCTACACCTTC. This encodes CASSLGVEWARNYGYTF.

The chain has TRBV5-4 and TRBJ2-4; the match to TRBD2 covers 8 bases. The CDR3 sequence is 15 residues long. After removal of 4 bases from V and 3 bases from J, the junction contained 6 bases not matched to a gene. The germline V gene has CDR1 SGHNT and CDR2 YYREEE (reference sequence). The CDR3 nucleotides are TGTGCCAGCAGCCCCACGGGGGGGGACAAAAACATTCAGTACTTC. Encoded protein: CASSPTGGDKNIQYF.

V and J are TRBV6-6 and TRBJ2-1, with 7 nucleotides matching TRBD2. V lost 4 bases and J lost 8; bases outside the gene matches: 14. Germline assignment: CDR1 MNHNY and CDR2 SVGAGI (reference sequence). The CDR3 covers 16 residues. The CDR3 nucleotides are TGTGCCAGCAGTTCGAGTACCGCAGCGGGGAGGGATGAGCAGTTCTTC. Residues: CASSSSTAAGRDEQFF.

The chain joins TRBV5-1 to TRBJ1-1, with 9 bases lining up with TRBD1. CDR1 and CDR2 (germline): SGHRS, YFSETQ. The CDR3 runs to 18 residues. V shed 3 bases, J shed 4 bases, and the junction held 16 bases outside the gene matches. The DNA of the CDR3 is TGCGCCAGCAGCTCGGCAAACAGGGGGCCCCTTGAAGCCACTGAAGCTTTCTTT. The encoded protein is CASSSANRGPLEATEAFF.

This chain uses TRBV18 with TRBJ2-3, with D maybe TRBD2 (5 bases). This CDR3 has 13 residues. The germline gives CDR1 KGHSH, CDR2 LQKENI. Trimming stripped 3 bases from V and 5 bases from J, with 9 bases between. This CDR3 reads CASSPPAVDTQYF. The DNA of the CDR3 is TGTGCCAGCTCACCCCCAGCGGTAGATACGCAGTATTTT.

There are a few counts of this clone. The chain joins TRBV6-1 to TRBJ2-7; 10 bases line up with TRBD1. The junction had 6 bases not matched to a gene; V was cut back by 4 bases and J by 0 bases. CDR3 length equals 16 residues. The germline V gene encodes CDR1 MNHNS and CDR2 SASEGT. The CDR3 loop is CASSGQGATFSYEQYF. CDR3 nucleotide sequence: TGTGCCAGCAGTGGACAGGGGGCAACATTCTCCTACGAGCAGTACTTC.